One T cell receptor beta chain is described in this entry. What it binds is unknown. These data belong to a study of OX40 agonist ivuxolimab in advanced cancers. Study at large: The patients' treatment was ivuxolimab, an agonistic anti-OX40 (CD134) antibody. Partial responses occurred in Three dose-escalation patients, one with hepatocellular carcinoma and two with cutaneous melanoma.

Produced via immunoSEQ multiplex PCR; TCRdb's table is partial and in-frame only. The sample lists some 100,000 clones, 90% occurring once. The CDR3 is 13 amino acids. Germline CDR1 is SQVTM and CDR2 is ANQGSEA. The V gene lost 3 bases and the J gene lost 13 bases, with 21 bases spanning the gap. The study's findings and limits: At 0.1 to 3.0 mg/kg, CD4+ and CD8+ blood T cells expanded clonally by week 6.

Sequencing was performed on CD4+ or CD8+ T cells sorted from blood, taken in a trial of the OX40 agonist ivuxolimab. This chain links TRBV29-1 with TRBJ1-2; weak D call: TRBD1 (6 bases). This receptor was obtained from an adult with an advanced solid tumor such as melanoma, head and neck, liver or kidney cancer. The CDR3 loop reads CSVDGGQGFISTF. The CDR3 bases are TGCAGCGTTGACGGGGGGCAGGGCTTTATCTCCACCTTC.